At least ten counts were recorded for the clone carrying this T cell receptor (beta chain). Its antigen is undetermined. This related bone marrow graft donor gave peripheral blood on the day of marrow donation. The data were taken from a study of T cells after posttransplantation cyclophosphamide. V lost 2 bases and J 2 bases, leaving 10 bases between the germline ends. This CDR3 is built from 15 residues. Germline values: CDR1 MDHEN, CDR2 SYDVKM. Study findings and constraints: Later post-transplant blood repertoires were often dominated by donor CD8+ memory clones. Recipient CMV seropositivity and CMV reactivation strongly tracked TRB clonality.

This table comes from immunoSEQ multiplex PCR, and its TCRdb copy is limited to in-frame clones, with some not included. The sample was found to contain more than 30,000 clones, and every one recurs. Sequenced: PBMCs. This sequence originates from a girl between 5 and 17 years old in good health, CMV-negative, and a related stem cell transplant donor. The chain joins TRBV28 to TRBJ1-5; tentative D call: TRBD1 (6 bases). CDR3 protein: CASSLRRGGNQPQHF. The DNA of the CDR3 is TGTGCCAGCAGTTTACGCAGGGGCGGCAATCAGCCCCAGCATTTT.